This T cell receptor beta chain was captured by sequencing in a study of blood T cell repertoires in COVID-19. In terms of age and location, participants ranged from roughly 18 to 90 years and lived in about two dozen US areas. The CDR3 is 14 amino acids. V was cut by 4 bases and J by 2 bases, with 12 bases left in between. Per the germline V gene, CDR1 is SGDLS and CDR2 is YYNGEE. Generated by immunoSEQ multiplex PCR, the TCRdb table keeps only in-frame clones and is missing some. The data contain 150,000 to 200,000 clones, 65% to 90% of them singletons. This clone was detected once. Sequences were obtained from PBMCs or T cells enriched from blood (not recorded which). The chain joins TRBV9 to TRBJ1-1, with D maybe TRBD1 (6 bases). The source is a man aged 35-49 years who had recovered from COVID-19. CDR3 sequence reads: CASSLRGGNTEAFF. Here the CDR3 DNA reads TGTGCCAGCAGCCTGAGGGGGGGAAACACTGAAGCTTTCTTT.